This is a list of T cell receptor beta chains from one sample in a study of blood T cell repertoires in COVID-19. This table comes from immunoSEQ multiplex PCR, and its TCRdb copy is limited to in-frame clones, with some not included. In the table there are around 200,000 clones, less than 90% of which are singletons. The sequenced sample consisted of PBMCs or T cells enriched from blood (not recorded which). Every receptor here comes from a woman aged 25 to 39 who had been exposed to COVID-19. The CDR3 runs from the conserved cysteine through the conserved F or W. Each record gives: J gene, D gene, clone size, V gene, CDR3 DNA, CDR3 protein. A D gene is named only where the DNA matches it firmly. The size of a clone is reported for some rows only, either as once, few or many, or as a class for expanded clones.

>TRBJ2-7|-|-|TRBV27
TGTGCCAGCAGGATCTCCGGGACAACTAACTCCTACGAGCAGTACTTC
CASRISGTTNSYEQYF
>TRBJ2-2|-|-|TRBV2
TGTGCCAGCCGCCTAGGACTCACCGGGGAGCTGTTTTTT
CASRLGLTGELFF
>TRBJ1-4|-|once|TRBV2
TGTGCCAGCAGTGACAGGGGACCAACTAATGAAAAACTGTTTTTT
CASSDRGPTNEKLFF
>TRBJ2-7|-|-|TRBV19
TGTGCCAGTAGTATAGGGCCAGCCGGTACGGGGGAGCAGTACTTC
CASSIGPAGTGEQYF
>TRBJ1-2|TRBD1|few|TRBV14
TGTGCCAGCAGCCTCGATCCTGGACAGGACTATGGCTACACCTTC
CASSLDPGQDYGYTF
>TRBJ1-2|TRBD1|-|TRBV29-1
TGCAGCGTTAAAGACAGGGCCGGCTATGGCTACACCTTC
CSVKDRAGYGYTF
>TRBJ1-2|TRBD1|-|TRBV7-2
TGTGCCAGCAGCACCTGGACAGGGGGCGGAAATGGCTACACCTTC
CASSTWTGGGNGYTF
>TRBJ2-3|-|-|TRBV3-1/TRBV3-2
TGTGCCAGCAGCCAAGGACTAGTAGTGGATACGCAGTATTTT
CASSQGLVVDTQYF
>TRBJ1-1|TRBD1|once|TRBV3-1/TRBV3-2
TGTGCCAGCAGCCAAGAGTGGGACAGTGAAGCTTTCTTT
CASSQEWDSEAFF
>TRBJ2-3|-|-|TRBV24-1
TGTGCCACCAGTTCACCCCCAGGCACAGATACGCAGTATTTT
CATSSPPGTDTQYF
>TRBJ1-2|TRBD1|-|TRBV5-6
TGTGCCAGCAGCTTGGGGTGGACAGGGGTGAATGGCTACACCTTC
CASSLGWTGVNGYTF
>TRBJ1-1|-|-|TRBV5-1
TGCGCCAGCAGCTTGGCGAAGCCGGGACACTTGAACACTGAAGCTTTCTTT
CASSLAKPGHLNTEAFF
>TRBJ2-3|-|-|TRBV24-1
TGTGCCACCAGTCGCAGCGGAGGTCTTAGCACAGATACGCAGTATTTT
CATSRSGGLSTDTQYF
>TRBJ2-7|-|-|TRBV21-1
TGTGCCAGCCACGATAGACAGAAACCAAAATACGAGCAGTACTTC
CASHDRQKPKYEQYF
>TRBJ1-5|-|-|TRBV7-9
TGTGCCAGCAGCCGGAGCGAGGAGGGCAATCAGCCCCAGCATTTT
CASSRSEEGNQPQHF
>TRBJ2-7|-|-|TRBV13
TGTGCCAGCAGCTTAGCAGGGGCAACCTACGAGCAGTACTTC
CASSLAGATYEQYF
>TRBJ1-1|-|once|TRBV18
TGTGCCAGCTCACCCCTGGGGGAGGGGGGCACTGAAGCTTTCTTT
CASSPLGEGGTEAFF
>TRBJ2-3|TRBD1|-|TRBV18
TGTGCCAGCTCACCGGGACAGGAATCCACAGATACGCAGTATTTT
CASSPGQESTDTQYF
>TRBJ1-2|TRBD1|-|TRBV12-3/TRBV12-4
TGTGCCAGCAGCAGGACAGGGTACGGCTACACCTTC
CASSRTGYGYTF
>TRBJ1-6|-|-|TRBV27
TGTGCCAGCAGTTTCAACCCGGGGGTTGGAGGTTCACCCCTCCACTTT
CASSFNPGVGGSPLHF
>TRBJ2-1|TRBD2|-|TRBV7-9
TGTGCCAGCAGCTCAGGACCTAGCGGGGCATACAATGAGCAGTTCTTC
CASSSGPSGAYNEQFF
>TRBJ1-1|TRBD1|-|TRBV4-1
TGCGCCAGCAGCCAAGATCTCGGGACAGCGGACGCTTTCTTT
CASSQDLGTADAFF
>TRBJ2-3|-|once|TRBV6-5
TGTGCCAGCAGTTACTCTAGCTACCGCACAGATACGCAGTATTTT
CASSYSSYRTDTQYF
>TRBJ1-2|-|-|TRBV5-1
TGCGCCAGCAAATTTAACAGGGAGGGAAACTATGGCTACACCTTC
CASKFNREGNYGYTF
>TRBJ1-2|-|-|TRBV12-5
TGTGCTAGTGGCCTCTGGGGAGAGGGAAACTATGGCTACACCTTC
CASGLWGEGNYGYTF
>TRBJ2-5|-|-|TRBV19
TGTGCCAGTAGTATCTCGGGTGTACAAGAGACCCAGTACTTC
CASSISGVQETQYF
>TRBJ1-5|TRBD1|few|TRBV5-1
TGCGCCAGCAGCCAGGGACAGGGCAAGAATCAGCCCCAGCATTTT
CASSQGQGKNQPQHF
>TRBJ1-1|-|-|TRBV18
TGTGCCAGCTCAATAGCCCCAGCGACGACAGAATCGAACACTGAAGCTTTCTTT
CASSIAPATTESNTEAFF
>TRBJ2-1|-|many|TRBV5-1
TGCGCCAGCAGCTTGGAACAGGTGGACTACAATGAGCAGTTCTTC
CASSLEQVDYNEQFF
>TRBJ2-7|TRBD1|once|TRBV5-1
TGCGCCAGCAGCTGGAACGGACAGGGACAGTACTTC
CASSWNGQGQYF
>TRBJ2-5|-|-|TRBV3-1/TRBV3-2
TGTGCCAGCAGCCAAGACAGACAAGAGACCCAGTACTTC
CASSQDRQETQYF
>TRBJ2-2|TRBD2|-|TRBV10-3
TGTGCCTCAAGTAAACCCCTAGCGGGGGGCCATACCGGGGAGCTGTTTTTT
CASSKPLAGGHTGELFF
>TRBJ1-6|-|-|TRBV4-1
TGCGCCAGCAGCCAAGAGAGGAGCTCCTATAATTCACCCCTCCACTTT
CASSQERSSYNSPLHF
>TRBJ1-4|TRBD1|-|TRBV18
TGTGCCAGCTCACCGACGAAGACAGGGAACTGTTTTTTT
CASSPTKTGNCFF
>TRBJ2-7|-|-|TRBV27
TGTGCCACTCGTCGGGGGGCCACCTACGAGCAGTACTTC
CATRRGATYEQYF
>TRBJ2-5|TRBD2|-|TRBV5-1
TGCGCCAGCAGCTCGAAATCGACTAGCGGGGGAGGGGAGACCCAGTACTTC
CASSSKSTSGGGETQYF
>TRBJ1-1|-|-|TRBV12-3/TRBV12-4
TGTGCCAGCTCCGGGGGGGCGGTTACTGAAGCTTTCTTT
CASSGGAVTEAFF
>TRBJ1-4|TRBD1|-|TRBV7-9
TGTGCCAGCAGCTTAAGATCCGACAGGGGGCCAGCAACTAATGAAAAACTGTTTTTT
CASSLRSDRGPATNEKLFF
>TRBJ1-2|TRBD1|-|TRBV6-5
TGTGCCACCTCACCACCGGGACAGGGGTTGGGCACCTTC
CATSPPGQGLGTF
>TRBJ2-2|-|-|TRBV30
TGTGCCTGGAGTGTACCCCCGGGGTCGACGCCATTTTTT
CAWSVPPGSTPFF
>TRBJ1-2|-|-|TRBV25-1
TGTGCCAGCAGTGAATGGAGGGGTAATGCGGGCTACACCTTC
CASSEWRGNAGYTF
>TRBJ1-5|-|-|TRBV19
TGTGCCAGTAGCAGGGTTGGCAATCAGCCCCAGCATTTT
CASSRVGNQPQHF
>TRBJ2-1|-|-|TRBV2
TGTGCCAGCAGTGCCAGAGGGGGAAATGAGCAGTTCTTC
CASSARGGNEQFF
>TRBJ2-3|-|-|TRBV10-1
TGCGCCAGCAGCGATACCGGGACTCCCCCAGATACGCAGTATTTT
CASSDTGTPPDTQYF
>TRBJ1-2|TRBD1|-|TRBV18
TGTGCCAGCTCACCCCAAGAGACAGGGAACTATGGCTACACCTTC
CASSPQETGNYGYTF
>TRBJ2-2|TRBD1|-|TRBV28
TGTGCCAGCAGCAACTGGGACAGAAACACCGGGGAGCTGTTTTTT
CASSNWDRNTGELFF